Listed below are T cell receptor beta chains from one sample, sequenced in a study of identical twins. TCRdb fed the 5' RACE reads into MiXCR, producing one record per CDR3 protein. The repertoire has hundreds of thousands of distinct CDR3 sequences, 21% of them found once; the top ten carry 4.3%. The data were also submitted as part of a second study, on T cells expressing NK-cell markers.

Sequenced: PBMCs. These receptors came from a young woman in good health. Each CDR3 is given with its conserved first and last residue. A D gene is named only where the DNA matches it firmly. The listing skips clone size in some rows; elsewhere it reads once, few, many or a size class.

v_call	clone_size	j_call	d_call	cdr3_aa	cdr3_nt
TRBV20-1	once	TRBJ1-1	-	CSASSGRALAFF	TGCAGTGCTAGCAGTGGACGCGCTTTGGCTTTCTTT
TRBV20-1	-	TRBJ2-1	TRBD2	CSDREGRERNEQFF	TGCAGTGACAGAGAGGGGCGGGAGAGGAATGAGCAGTTCTTC
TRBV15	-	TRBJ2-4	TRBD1	CATSNRGEVAKNIQYF	TGTGCCACCAGCAACAGGGGAGAAGTAGCCAAAAACATTCAGTACTTC
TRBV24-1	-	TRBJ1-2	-	CATSGGHYNYGYTF	TGTGCCACCAGTGGGGGACATTATAACTATGGCTACACCTTC
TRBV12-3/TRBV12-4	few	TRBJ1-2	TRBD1	CASSLIGDRAYGYTF	TGTGCCAGCAGTTTAATTGGAGACAGGGCCTATGGCTACACCTTC
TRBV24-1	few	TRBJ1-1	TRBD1	CATSDRGSTEAFF	TGTGCCACCAGTGACAGGGGGAGCACTGAAGCTTTCTTT
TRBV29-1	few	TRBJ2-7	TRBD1	CSAKQGSISYEQYF	TGCAGCGCTAAACAGGGGTCGATTTCCTACGAGCAGTACTTC
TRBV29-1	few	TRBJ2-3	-	CSKHEGDTQYF	TGCAGCAAACATGAGGGGGATACGCAGTATTTT
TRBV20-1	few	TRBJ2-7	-	CSARDLNSYEQYF	TGCAGTGCTAGAGATTTGAACTCCTACGAGCAGTACTTC
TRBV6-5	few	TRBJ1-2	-	CASSYPTGLDYGYTF	TGTGCCAGCAGTTACCCGACAGGTTTAGACTATGGCTACACCTTC
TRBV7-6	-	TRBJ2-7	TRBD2	CASSLRVDGLAGGPSYEQYF	TGTGCCAGCAGCTTACGGGTAGACGGACTAGCGGGAGGGCCAAGCTACGAGCAGTACTTC
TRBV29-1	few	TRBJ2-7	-	CSVRRRDEQYF	TGCAGCGTTCGTCGTCGGGACGAGCAGTACTTC
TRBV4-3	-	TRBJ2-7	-	CASSQGGGYEQYF	TGCGCCAGCAGCCAAGGAGGGGGCTACGAGCAGTACTTC
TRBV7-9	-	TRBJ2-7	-	CASSFDYSELTEQYF	TGTGCCAGCAGCTTCGACTACTCTGAACTAACGGAGCAGTACTTC
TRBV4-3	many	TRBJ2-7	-	CASSQDLRSGLTYEQYF	TGCGCCAGCAGCCAAGATCTTAGAAGCGGCTTGACGTACGAGCAGTACTTC
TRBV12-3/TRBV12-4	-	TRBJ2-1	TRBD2	CASSLGGRAFEQFF	TGTGCCAGCAGTCTGGGCGGGAGGGCCTTTGAGCAGTTCTTC
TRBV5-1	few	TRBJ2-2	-	CASRRVANTGELFF	TGCGCCAGCAGGAGGGTTGCGAACACCGGGGAGCTGTTTTTT
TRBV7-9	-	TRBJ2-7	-	CASTPDSFSEQYF	TGTGCCAGCACCCCGGACAGTTTTTCCGAACAGTACTTC
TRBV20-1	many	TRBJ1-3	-	CSAVLPGNTIYF	TGCAGTGCGGTCCTACCAGGAAACACCATATATTTT
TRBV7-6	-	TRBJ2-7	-	CASSGYRDPGEQYF	TGTGCCAGCAGCGGATACAGGGATCCGGGCGAGCAGTACTTC
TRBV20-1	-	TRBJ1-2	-	CSVPPAYGSGYTF	TGCAGTGTCCCGCCCGCGTATGGGTCTGGCTACACCTTC
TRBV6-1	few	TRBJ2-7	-	CASKRDPTYEQYF	TGTGCCAGCAAGAGGGATCCAACCTACGAGCAGTACTTC
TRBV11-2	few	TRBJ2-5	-	CASSFGHGETQYF	TGTGCCAGCAGCTTCGGACATGGGGAGACCCAGTACTTC
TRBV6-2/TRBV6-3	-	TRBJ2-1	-	CASTSRIEQFF	TGTGCCAGCACGTCTAGAATTGAGCAGTTCTTC
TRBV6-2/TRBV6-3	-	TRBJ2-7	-	CASSYSQGTTYEQYF	TGTGCCAGCAGTTACTCACAGGGGACTACCTACGAGCAGTACTTC
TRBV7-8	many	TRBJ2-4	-	CASSLSIFQNIQYF	TGTGCCAGCAGCCTATCAATATTCCAAAACATTCAGTACTTC
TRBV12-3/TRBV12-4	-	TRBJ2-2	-	CASGGLSGELFF	TGTGCCTCAGGCGGGTTGTCCGGGGAGCTGTTTTTT
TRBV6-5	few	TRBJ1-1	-	CASSYSDGGTEAFF	TGTGCCAGCAGTTACTCGGACGGGGGCACTGAAGCTTTCTTT
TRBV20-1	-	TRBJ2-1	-	CSARPGGRNEQFF	TGCAGTGCTAGACCCGGGGGCCGGAATGAGCAGTTCTTC